This T cell receptor beta chain originates from a study of cytomegalovirus exposure and HLA in healthy donors (dated by TCRdb to about 2017). For the wider study: According to an earlier analysis of several hundred of the donors, roughly 180 million T cells yielded 117 million unique TCR beta sequences and less than 300 Gb of sequence data. Around 300 gigabases of sequencing data and 70 million to 85 million unique TCR sequences were included in an early release covering about 700 HLA-typed donors. Of the 300 to 400 genotyped donors, about 84% fell in the genetic ancestry cluster associated with self-reported Caucasian donors. The study was designed to test whether signatures of past pathogen exposure could be identified by cataloging public T cell receptors. The study used immunosequencing to profile the T cell repertoires of 600 to 850 subjects and linked those repertoires to cytomegalovirus serostatus. A separate validation cohort of about 110 different subjects was used in addition to the roughly 620-subject first cohort. To predict cytomegalovirus infection status, the study brought together high-throughput TCR immunosequencing, statistical association of individual TCRs with disease status, and machine learning. A later analysis re-analyzed previously published TCR beta repertoires from 660 or so donors and added high-resolution HLA genotyping to study TCR occurrence patterns. The later analysis used no new phenotypic data to find candidate immune exposures, relying instead on TCR beta sequences and their occurrence across donors. In an earlier analysis of 550 to 700 of the donors, high-throughput TCR beta sequencing was used to judge whether each TCR beta V gene segment behaved as functional or pseudogenic. Alongside the repertoire data, information on donor age, sex, ethnicity and CMV serostatus was compiled. A later genetic analysis used genome-wide SNP genotypes for about 65% of the roughly 700 donors, treating that subset as a discovery cohort. Every discovery cohort repertoire had been produced on one sequencing platform. Both class I and class II loci were covered by HLA typing, at four-digit resolution. The number of donors typed differed by locus, with roughly 629-640 for A, B, C, DRB1 and DQB1, roughly 520 for DQA1, about 610 for DPA1, and around 450 for DPB1. Because of strong linkage in the cohort, four to six DR-DQ haplotypes were treated as single units for association and clustering. Among a few hundred genotyped donors of the cohort, an average of approximately 250,000 unique TCR beta nucleotide sequences were sequenced per donor, roughly a sixth of them non-productive. Study-wide findings and limitations: At a false discovery rate of 0.05, a later analysis linked around 15,000 TCR beta sequences to specific HLA alleles. The 87-base-pair reads could not distinguish some IMGT-functional V segments, including TRBV6-2 and TRBV6-3, so those segments were excluded. Most TCR sequences were observed very rarely across donors, whereas some public TCRs were present in many individuals. Three of the identified cytomegalovirus-associated TCR beta chains were confirmed in vitro to be specific for cytomegalovirus antigens. According to a later analysis, TCR association rates differed among HLA loci, with DRB1 alleles showing the most associated TCRs and HLA-C alleles showing the fewest. In a later analysis, HLA-associated TCR beta chains showed more clonal expansion and lower generation probabilities than non-associated chains that were equally common. A further reported finding was that TCR beta sequences accurately predicted the HLA-A and HLA-B alleles for most subjects in the first cohort. A later analysis found that most CMV-associated TCR beta chains appeared HLA-restricted, with HLA associations seemingly driven largely by CMV exposure. In both the original and validation cohorts, the classifier was reported to diagnose cytomegalovirus status with high specificity and sensitivity. Roughly uniform sequencing depth across donors was assumed in presence/absence analyses, although this assumption may not hold. In this cohort, only TCR beta chains were sequenced, and detectable features were limited by the absence of alpha or paired-chain data. When HLA alleles, especially DR and DQ, strongly co-occurred, TCR associations were difficult to assign to individual alleles. HLA typing was unavailable for some donors at each locus, so association tests used only the typed subset. An association between a missense DCLRE1C variant and V-gene and J-gene trimming of TCR beta chains was found in a later genetic analysis and replicated in an independent cohort. According to the authors, the approach could potentially be generalized to other disease states and immunological phenotypes. Several of the top co-occurrence clusters appeared to be linked to parvovirus B19, influenza, CMV and Epstein-Barr virus, according to a later analysis. Correlated functional status among segregating V segments might reflect linkage disequilibrium, but an unknown experimental factor could not be ruled out. Broadly in line with IMGT annotations, most TCR beta V segments showed up in productive rearrangements about 87% or about 30% of the time in an earlier analysis of around 600 of the donors. A cluster of highly shared sequence variants was judged likely to be a technical artifact of the sequencing pipeline. In the study, some 180 TCR beta chains were listed as associated with cytomegalovirus. For the cohort, immune exposure information was limited to CMV serostatus. In a later genetic analysis, fewer N-insertions in productive TCRs were reported among donors in an Asian-associated ancestry cluster than the 666-donor mean. The earlier analysis of nearly 600 of the donors excluded some 15 rarely observed V segments, including chromosome 9 orphons, because counts were too low.

Regarding this clone: Its antigen is currently not known. No qualities accompany the bases; no much larger clone lies one base away.

Cut back by 11 bases and 4 bases, the V and J ends lie 19 bases apart. The CDR3 runs 14 residues from the cysteine to the phenylalanine. Of the read, only the CDR3 DNA is kept; its 42 bases are in frame from base 1. Reading the germline V gene gives CDR1 MNHNS and CDR2 SASEGT. Library preparation employed the immunoSEQ multiplex PCR assay. The multiplex PCR relied on a mix of 60 forward primers for TCR Vbeta segments and 13 reverse primers for TCR Jbeta segments. Amplification of the CDR3 region of rearranged TCR beta genes was performed with a multiplex PCR assay on genomic DNA. The amplified TCR beta libraries were sequenced on the Illumina HiSeq System as 87-base-pair reads. In the original analysis: A later analysis tallied 75 million to 95 million unique TCR beta chains across the 610 or so repertoires, and about 12 million of those chains were shared by two or more donors. Raw reads were error-corrected and collapsed into unique sequences with a nearest-neighbor algorithm that merged closely related sequences to remove PCR and sequencing errors. Alignment of CDR3 sequences to IMGT reference sequences was used to assign V, D and J gene segments. For a sequence to be retained, a match of at least six nucleotides to both a V gene segment and a J gene segment was required. Rearrangements were classified as productive when the CDR3 lacked stop codons and remained in frame with V and J, and all other rearrangements were classified as non-productive. CDR3 was defined according to IMGT convention as the region running from the second conserved V-encoded cysteine to the conserved J-encoded phenylalanine. Sequences without an unambiguous match to a single V gene segment were excluded from the earlier analysis of a few hundred of the donors. In an earlier analysis of about 590 of the donors, a V segment was called functional when productive rearrangements were above 56.7%, and segregating when the standard deviation between donors exceeded 5%. A statistical classification framework was built for diagnosing cytomegalovirus status from the catalog of TCR beta chain sequences. In a later analysis, TCR nucleotide sequences were compared against IMGT/GENE-DB human TR gene sequences so that V and J genes could be assigned. Using the TCRdist pipeline, a later analysis assigned CDR3 sequences along with most-parsimonious VDJ recombination scenarios. In a later analysis, every TCR beta chain was defined by the combination of its CDR3 amino acid sequence and its V-gene family, and reads without a unique V-gene family were dropped. To address suspected cross-contamination and a sequencing artifact, a later analysis removed under 600 highly shared, low-generation-probability nucleotide sequences. In a later analysis, a clonal expansion index was calculated for each public chain from normalized within-repertoire ranks of inferred template counts. In a later analysis, generation probabilities were computed with a VDJ recombination model fitted to out-of-frame rearrangements, and the resulting probabilities were checked against IGoR. In a later analysis, TCR-TCR, TCR-HLA and TCR-CMV co-occurrence was scored with hypergeometric tests, and a repertoire-size bias correction was applied to TCR pairs. In a later analysis, false discovery rates were estimated by permuting HLA or CMV assignments 20 times. In a later analysis, co-occurring TCRs were grouped with DBSCAN, and TCRdist sequence similarity was added when clustering was performed within HLA-allele-positive subsets. Co-occurrence clustering excluded repertoires with fewer than 30,000 or more than 120,000 public chains, plus five with anomalous nucleotide sharing. The table comes from immuneACCESS by way of TCRdb, which keeps in-frame sequences with V and J called. Part of the clones is missing from these tables; in studies checked, under half for an unresolved V gene and the rest for unknown reasons. For V, J and clone size, that table is used; D and trimming come from the DNA. A total of under 200,000 clones appear in this sample, under 80% of them only once. The ten largest make up under 3% of the sample.

The cohort consisted of 600 to 750 healthy bone marrow donors. Cohort members were all nominally healthy when sampled, although unrecorded immune exposures were likely present. The donor was CMV seronegative and belonged to the group of more than 300 seronegative cohort members. Every donor gave a peripheral blood sample, and the peripheral blood mononuclear cells from that sample were used for TCR beta sequencing. Genomic DNA extraction from the blood cell samples was performed with the Qiagen DNeasy Blood Extraction Kit. The sequence was collected from a man in his forties in good health and CMV-seronegative. Input material: PBMCs. The chain joins TRBV6-1 to TRBJ2-3; the D segment could be TRBD2, given 7 matching bases. Read as DNA, the sequence is TGTGCCGTCGTAAGGGGGGGGCCCGCAGATACGCAGTATTTT. Translated, it gives CAVVRGGPADTQYF.